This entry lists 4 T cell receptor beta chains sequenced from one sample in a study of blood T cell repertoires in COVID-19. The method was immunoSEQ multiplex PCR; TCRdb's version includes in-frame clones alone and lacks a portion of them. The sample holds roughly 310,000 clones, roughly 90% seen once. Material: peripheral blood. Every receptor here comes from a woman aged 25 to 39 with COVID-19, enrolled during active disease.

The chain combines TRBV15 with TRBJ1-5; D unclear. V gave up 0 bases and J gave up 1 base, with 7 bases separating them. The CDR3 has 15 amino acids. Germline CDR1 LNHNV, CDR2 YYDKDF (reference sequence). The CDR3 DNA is TGTGCCACCAGCAGAGATCTAAGAAGCAATCAGCCCCAGCATTTT. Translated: CATSRDLRSNQPQHF.

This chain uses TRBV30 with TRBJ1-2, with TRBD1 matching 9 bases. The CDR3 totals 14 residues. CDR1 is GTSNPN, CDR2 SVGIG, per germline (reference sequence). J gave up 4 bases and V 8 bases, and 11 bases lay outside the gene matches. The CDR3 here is CATDGTGRFYGYTF. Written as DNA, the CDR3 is TGTGCCACGGATGGGACAGGGCGCTTCTATGGCTACACCTTC.

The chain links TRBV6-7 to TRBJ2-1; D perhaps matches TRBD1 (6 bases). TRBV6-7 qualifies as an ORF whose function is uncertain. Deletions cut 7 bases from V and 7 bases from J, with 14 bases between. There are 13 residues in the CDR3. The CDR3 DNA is TGTGCCAGCATCAAGACAGGTTGGAATGAGCAGTTCTTC. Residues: CASIKTGWNEQFF.

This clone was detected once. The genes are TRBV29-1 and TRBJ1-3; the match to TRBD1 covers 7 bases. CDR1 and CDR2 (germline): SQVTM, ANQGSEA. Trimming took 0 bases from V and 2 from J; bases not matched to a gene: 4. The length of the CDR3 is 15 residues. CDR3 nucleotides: TGCAGCGTTGAAGATCTAGGGGGCACTGGAAACACCATATATTTT. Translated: CSVEDLGGTGNTIYF.